These 18 T cell receptor beta chains came from one sample sequenced in a study of Graves' ophthalmopathy and Graves' hyperthyroidism. Amplified TCR beta CDR3 regions were obtained using RNA transcripts as template. RT-PCR was first run with HTBI primers, then multiplex PCR in a second round. A single record per CDR3 protein comes from TCRdb applying MiXCR to the multiplex PCR reads. The sample records 400,000 or so distinct CDR3 sequences, about a sixth being singletons. The sequencing sample was made of peripheral blood. Receptors originate from an adult woman with stable Graves' hyperthyroidism.

As for this clonotype: Since a much larger clone is just one base distant, this may be a read error. This chain joins TRBV28 and TRBJ2-1; 8 nucleotides agree with TRBD2. In germline, CDR1 is MDHEN, CDR2 SYDVKM. The CDR3 runs 16 residues. CDR3 sequence (DNA): TGTGCCAGCAGTGCCTTTGACGGGAGGGCAAATAATGAGAAGTTCTTC. It translates to CASSAFDGRANNEKFF.

This clonotype was observed many times. The V and J genes are TRBV6-1 and TRBJ2-3; D may be TRBD2 (5 bases). The V end lost 0 bases, the J end lost 9 bases, and 10 bases lay between the germline ends. CDR3 size: 13 residues. The germline gives CDR1 MNHNS, CDR2 SASEGT. The DNA for the CDR3 is TGTGCCAGCAGTGAAGCTCGGGATGACACGCAGTATTTT. It specifies CASSEARDDTQYF.

This clonotype has at least ten counts. The rearrangement links TRBV28 to TRBJ1-2; D remains unclear. Trimming stripped 5 bases from V and 7 bases from J, with 11 bases between. The V gene's germline CDR1 is MDHEN and CDR2 SYDVKM. The CDR3 contains 12 residues. In DNA, the CDR3 is TGTGCCAGCAGTCCCCCCCGGGGTGGCTACACCTTC. It codes for CASSPPRGGYTF.

This clonotype was picked up a small number of times. The V call is TRBV4-1, the J call TRBJ1-3; D unresolved. Germline CDR1 MGHRA, CDR2 YSYEKL. Trimming pared 0 bases from V and 0 bases from J, leaving 6 bases between. The CDR3 totals 15 residues. CDR3 in amino acids: CASSQDPISGNTIYF. CDR3 DNA: TGCGCCAGCAGCCAAGATCCCATCTCTGGAAACACCATATATTTT.

The table lists this clonotype with many counts. The J gene is TRBJ1-1, the V gene TRBV6-1, with 8 nucleotides matching TRBD1. Germline CDR1 MNHNS, CDR2 SASEGT. Germline trimming cut 6 bases from V and 1 base from J; bases unmatched to any gene: 4. The CDR3 totals 14 residues. The CDR3 sequence is CASRTGAANTEAFF. CDR3 sequence (DNA): TGTGCCAGCAGGACAGGGGCTGCGAACACTGAAGCTTTCTTT.

The rearrangement uses TRBV27 and TRBJ1-5; D might be TRBD1 (6 bases). V lost 6 bases to trimming and J lost 4 bases, with 19 bases between them. Per germline, CDR1 MNHEY and CDR2 SMNVEV (reference sequence). This CDR3 is built from 16 residues. CDR3 coding DNA: TGTGCCAGCAGCCCCAGCGGGGGCCAGACTAATCAGCCCCAGCATTTT. Protein: CASSPSGGQTNQPQHF.

This clonotype was counted at least ten times. The chain uses TRBV7-9 and TRBJ2-5, with D uncertain. Trimming took 0 bases from V and 5 from J, leaving 10 bases between them. The CDR3 is 14 residues long. Germline assignment: CDR1 SEHNR and CDR2 FQNEAQ (reference sequence). The CDR3: CASSLAVYRETQYF. CDR3 DNA sequence: TGTGCCAGCAGCTTAGCGGTTTACCGGGAGACCCAGTACTTC.

J is TRBJ2-5 and V is TRBV6-1; TRBD1 matches at 9 bases. Trimming at V came to 6 bases and at J to 5 bases, leaving 10 bases not matched to a gene. Germline lookup yields CDR1 MNHNS and CDR2 SASEGT. CDR3 length: 15 amino acids. The CDR3 loop reads CASSETQGARETQYF. CDR3 coding DNA: TGTGCCAGCAGCGAAACACAGGGGGCACGGGAGACCCAGTACTTC.

At least ten counts were recorded for this clonotype. The J gene is TRBJ2-7, the V gene TRBV11-2, with 7 bases identical to TRBD2. Unmatched junction bases numbered 5, after V lost 5 bases and J lost 7 bases. CDR1 is SGHAT, CDR2 FQNNGV, per germline. This CDR3 is built from 12 residues. The CDR3 nucleotides are TGTGCCAGCAGCGGCAGGGAGGGGGAGCAGTACTTC. Residues: CASSGREGEQYF.

This clonotype was seen at least ten times. The rearrangement joins TRBV2 to TRBJ2-5, with 8 nucleotides matching TRBD2. CDR3 length equals 18 residues. V lost 0 bases and J lost 4; bases outside the gene matches: 13. Germline V lookup: CDR1 SNHLY, CDR2 FYNNEI. The CDR3 loop reads CASSEALLSAGGLETQYF. In DNA form, the CDR3 reads TGTGCCAGCAGTGAAGCGCTTCTGTCCGCGGGAGGTCTAGAGACCCAGTACTTC.

This clonotype was detected ten times or more. The chain uses TRBV6-1 and TRBJ2-7, with D tentatively TRBD2 (5 bases). Germline lookup yields CDR1 MNHNS and CDR2 SASEGT. This CDR3 comprises 15 residues. V lost 6 bases and J lost 0, with 15 bases in between. The CDR3 spells CASRSSRLLSYEQYF. Here the CDR3 DNA reads TGTGCCAGCAGGTCTAGCCGACTCCTCTCCTACGAGCAGTACTTC.

The chain employs TRBV6-1 and TRBJ2-3; TRBD1 matches at 10 bases. The ends lost 4 bases at V and 4 bases at J; junction bases unmatched: 2. The CDR3 is made up of 14 amino acids. Germline lookup yields CDR1 MNHNS and CDR2 SASEGT. The CDR3 DNA reads TGTGCCAGCAGTGGTGGGACAGGGGCAGATACGCAGTATTTT. It specifies CASSGGTGADTQYF.

The chain is built from TRBV24-1 and TRBJ1-2; D not certain. The germline CDR1 and CDR2 sequences are KGHDR and SFDVKD. This CDR3 is built from 16 residues. The V end was cut by 2 bases, the J end by 3 bases, with 15 bases between. The CDR3 bases are TGTGCCACCAGTGATTCGGGCGAGAGATACGACTATGGCTACACCTTC. Protein product: CATSDSGERYDYGYTF.

This clonotype was detected many times. The gene calls are TRBV10-3 and TRBJ1-6; 9 nucleotides align to TRBD1. V lost 0 bases, J lost 14 bases, and 11 bases stayed unmatched. The CDR3 is 16 residues long. The germline CDR1 and CDR2 sequences are ENHRY and SYGVKD. CDR3 residues: CAISESWTGAIQTLHF. The CDR3, as DNA: TGTGCCATCAGTGAGTCCTGGACAGGGGCTATTCAAACCCTCCACTTT.

Only a few counts were recorded for this clonotype. The V and J genes are TRBV4-3 and TRBJ2-7, with TRBD2 matching over 7 bases. V lost 4 bases to trimming and J lost 2 bases; unmatched junction nucleotides: 8. Germline CDR1 LGHNA, CDR2 YSLEER. This CDR3 spans 15 amino acids. The CDR3 sequence: CASSPLPSGPYEQYF. For the CDR3, the DNA is TGCGCCAGCAGCCCGTTACCTAGCGGACCCTACGAGCAGTACTTC.

Many counts were recorded for this clonotype. The V and J genes are TRBV13 and TRBJ2-7; 7 positions agree with TRBD2. The CDR3 length is 15 residues. The trim removed 2 bases at V and 5 bases at J, leaving 9 bases unmatched. The germline CDR1 and CDR2 sequences are PRHDT and FYEKMQ (reference sequence). This chain's CDR3 is CASSLLGGSLDEQYF. CDR3 sequence (DNA): TGTGCCAGCAGCTTACTCGGCGGGAGTCTCGACGAGCAGTACTTC. The complete variable domain, with remaining parts taken from reference TRBV13 and TRBJ2-7, reads AAGVIQSPRHLIKEKRETATLKCYPIPRHDTVYWYQQGPGQDPQFLISFYEKMQSDKGSIPDRFSAQQFSDYHSELNMSSLELGDSALYFCASSLLGGSLDEQYFGPGTRLTVT.

This clonotype was detected ten times or more. This rearrangement joins TRBV19 to TRBJ1-1; a possible D gene is TRBD1 (5 bases). The CDR3 is made up of 12 amino acids. The ends were cut back, 6 bases at V and 4 bases at J, with 9 bases in the middle. Germline CDR1 reads LNHDA; CDR2 reads SQIVND (reference sequence). The CDR3 is CASSQGITEAFF. In DNA form, the CDR3 reads TGTGCCAGTAGCCAGGGTATCACTGAAGCTTTCTTT. Drawing the rest from reference TRBV19 and TRBJ1-1, the complete variable domain is DGGITQSPKYLFRKEGQNVTLSCEQNLNHDAMYWYRQDPGQGLRLIYYSQIVNDFQKGDIAEGYSVSREKKESFPLTVTSAQKNPTAFYLCASSQGITEAFFGQGTRLTVV.

This clonotype was picked up many times. The chain's CDR3 is CASSSTDSDSGNTIYF. CDR3 coding DNA: TGTGCCAGCAGCTCCACCGACAGCGACTCTGGAAACACCATATATTTT. J is TRBJ1-3 and V is TRBV11-1; D is perhaps TRBD1 (5 bases). The CDR3 is 16 residues long. V was trimmed by 4 bases and J by 0 bases, leaving 13 bases between them. Germline V gene lookup returns CDR1 SGHAT and CDR2 FQDESV (reference sequence). Full variable domain (missing parts from reference TRBV11-1 and TRBJ1-3): EAEVAQSPRYKITEKSQAVAFWCDPISGHATLYWYRQILGQGPELLVQFQDESVVDDSQLPKDRFSAERLKGVDSTLKIQPAELGDSAMYLCASSSTDSDSGNTIYFGEGSWLTVV.